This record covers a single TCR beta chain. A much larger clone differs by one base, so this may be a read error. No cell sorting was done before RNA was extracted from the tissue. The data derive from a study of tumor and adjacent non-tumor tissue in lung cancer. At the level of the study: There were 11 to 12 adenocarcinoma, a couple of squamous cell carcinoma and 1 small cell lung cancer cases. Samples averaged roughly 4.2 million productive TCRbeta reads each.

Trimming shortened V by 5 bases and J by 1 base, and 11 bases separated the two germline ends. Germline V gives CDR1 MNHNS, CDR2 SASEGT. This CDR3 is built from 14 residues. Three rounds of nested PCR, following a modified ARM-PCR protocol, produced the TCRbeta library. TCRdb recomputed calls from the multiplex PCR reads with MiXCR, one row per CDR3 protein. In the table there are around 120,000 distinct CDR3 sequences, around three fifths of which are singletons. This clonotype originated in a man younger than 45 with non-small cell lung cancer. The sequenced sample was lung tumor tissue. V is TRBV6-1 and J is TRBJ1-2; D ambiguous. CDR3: CASSKWTGNYGYTF. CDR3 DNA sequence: TGTGCCAGCAGTAAATGGACGGGTAACTATGGCTACACCTTC.